Following are 13 T cell receptor beta chains from one sample sequenced in a study of monozygotic twins with inflammatory bowel disease. TCRdb reanalyzed the 5' RACE reads and collapses them to one entry per CDR3 protein, without DNA. Found here are 150,000 or so distinct CDR3 sequences; the top ten clones hold more than 1%. The material sequenced was blood. These TCRs come from a human donor with ulcerative colitis or Crohn's disease, or a healthy co-twin of an affected twin (not recorded which).

CDR3 protein: CASSIINTETGTGSSYNEQFF. This chain uses TRBV7-7 with TRBJ2-1; there is no DNA to check the TCRdb D call of TRBD1. Per germline, CDR1 SSHAT and CDR2 FNYEAQ (reference sequence). The CDR3 sequence is 21 residues long.

This chain connects TRBV5-1 to TRBJ2-3; TCRdb's D call, TRBD1, is unchecked because there is no DNA. Germline-derived CDR1 and CDR2 are SGHRS and YFSETQ. The CDR3 extends over 17 amino acids. The CDR3 protein is CASSSPGGDRRTDTQYF.

This chain connects TRBV5-6 to TRBJ1-1. CDR1 and CDR2 (germline): SGHDT, YYEEEE. The length of the CDR3 is 13 residues. This CDR3 reads CASSWSLNTEAFF.

CDR3 amino acids: CASKGRGLADTQYF. J is TRBJ2-3 and V is TRBV6-1; TCRdb's D call of TRBD1 is untestable without DNA. This CDR3 contains 14 residues. Germline CDR1 and CDR2: MNHNS and SASEGT.

The chain has TRBV24-1 and TRBJ2-1; TCRdb's D gene call, TRBD2, goes unchecked for lack of DNA. The CDR3 consists of 13 residues. Germline CDR1 and CDR2: KGHDR and SFDVKD. CDR3 amino acids: CATRLPDYNEQFF.

V usage is TRBV12-3 or TRBV12-4 and J usage is TRBJ1-1; absent DNA, TCRdb's TRBD1 call cannot be checked. The CDR3 contains 16 residues. This CDR3 reads CASSSTGHLYNPEAFF.

This chain uses TRBV20-1 with TRBJ1-2; with no DNA, the TCRdb D assignment of TRBD1 cannot be verified. CDR3 length: 12 residues. CDR1 DFQATT and CDR2 SNEGSKA come from the germline V gene (reference sequence). CDR3 in amino acids: CSASGRGYGYTF.

The chain couples TRBV11-3 to TRBJ2-1; the TCRdb D gene call, TRBD1, has no DNA to confirm it. The CDR3 has 16 residues. The V gene's germline CDR1 is SGHNT and CDR2 YENEEA. The CDR3 sequence: CASSPEGQSLYNEQFF.

The rearrangement uses TRBV4-2 and TRBJ2-1; absent DNA, TCRdb's TRBD1 call cannot be checked. Germline V gene lookup returns CDR1 LGHNA and CDR2 YNFKEQ. The CDR3 is 15 residues long. CDR3 sequence: CASSQGQTEYNEQFF.

The rearrangement joins TRBV19 to TRBJ2-2; without DNA, the TCRdb call of TRBD1 cannot be checked. Germline CDR1 and CDR2: LNHDA and SQIVND (reference sequence). The CDR3 contains 14 residues. This CDR3 is CATIGQGRTGELFF.

V gene TRBV20-1 combines with J gene TRBJ2-1; as DNA is missing, the TRBD2 call by TCRdb cannot be tested. The CDR3 consists of 15 residues. Germline V gives CDR1 DFQATT, CDR2 SNEGSKA (reference sequence). The CDR3 protein is CSASPIAGGLNEQFF.

The gene calls are TRBV6-2 or TRBV6-3 and TRBJ2-1; there is no DNA to check the TCRdb D call of TRBD1. This CDR3 contains 17 residues. CDR1 and CDR2 from the germline V gene are MNHEY and SVGEGT. The CDR3 sequence: CASSNIMGAVTYNEQFF.

The chain carries TRBV7-2 and TRBJ2-5; TCRdb proposes TRBD2, but this gene call is untestable without DNA. From germline, CDR1 is SGHTA and CDR2 FQGNSA. The CDR3 has 17 amino acids. CDR3 sequence reads: CASSLVAVHPYQETQYF.